Below are 14 T cell receptor beta chains sequenced from a single sample in a study of cytomegalovirus exposure and HLA in healthy donors. Clones were read by immunoSEQ multiplex PCR, and TCRdb kept only the in-frame ones, dropping some. Among under 80,000 clones listed, approximately 93% were seen once. Sequencing was done on a sample of PBMCs. Source of these receptors: a woman aged 18-30 years in good health and CMV-seropositive.

J is TRBJ2-5 and V is TRBV6-1; maybe TRBD2 (6 bases). V lost 7 bases and J 1 base, leaving 16 bases between the germline ends. The germline CDR1 and CDR2 sequences are MNHNS and SASEGT. The CDR3 has 15 residues. DNA of the CDR3: TGTGCCAGCAACCCCCAGGGACTTACCCAAGAGACCCAGTACTTC. This codes for CASNPQGLTQETQYF.

This clone was counted once. This rearrangement joins TRBV5-1 to TRBJ2-7, with a tentative D call TRBD1 (6 bases). Germline assignment: CDR1 SGHRS and CDR2 YFSETQ. The CDR3 length is 16 residues. The germline V and J ends were trimmed by 5 bases and 3 bases, with 21 bases remaining between them. The CDR3 coding sequence is TGCGCCAGCAGGTACGAACGCGACAGGTCCGGCTACGAGCAGTACTTC. This sequence encodes CASRYERDRSGYEQYF.

This chain joins TRBV11-3 and TRBJ2-1, with D unclear. The CDR3 has 13 residues. Germline CDR1 and CDR2: SGHNT and YENEEA. V was pared by 0 bases and J by 3 bases, with 3 bases between. CDR3 region: CASSLDSYNEQFF. The CDR3, as DNA: TGTGCCAGCAGCTTAGATAGCTACAATGAGCAGTTCTTC.

The chain joins TRBV5-1 to TRBJ1-2, with no clear D. CDR3 size: 13 residues. Germline loops: CDR1 SGHRS, CDR2 YFSETQ. Trimming pared 4 bases from V and 0 bases from J, leaving 7 bases between. The CDR3 bases are TGCGCCAGCAGCGCCGGGTCTAACTATGGCTACACCTTC. This codes for CASSAGSNYGYTF.

The chain combines TRBV2 with TRBJ1-2; D gene ambiguous. Per germline, CDR1 SNHLY and CDR2 FYNNEI. Trimming removed 7 bases from V and 4 bases from J, with 25 bases in between. This CDR3 is 17 amino acids long. DNA for the CDR3: TGTGCCAGCATGTCTCCGTCCGGAGCGCGTACGCTCTATGGCTACACCTTC. Translation: CASMSPSGARTLYGYTF. The full variable domain, rest sourced from reference TRBV2 and TRBJ1-2, is EPEVTQTPSHQVTQMGQEVILRCVPISNHLYFYWYRQILGQKVEFLVSFYNNEISEKSEIFDDQFSVERPDGSNFTLKIRSTKLEDSAMYFCASMSPSGARTLYGYTFGSGTRLTVV.

This clone showed up just once. The chain combines TRBV21-1 with TRBJ2-3; the D segment call TRBD1 is taken from the table without a DNA check. TRBV21-1 is a known pseudogene. The CDR3 covers 14 residues. CDR3 in DNA: TGTGCCAGCAGTGTCGGACAGTCCACAGATACGCAGTATTTT. Translated, it gives CASSVGQSTDTQYF.

This sequence joins TRBV5-1 and TRBJ1-2, with TRBD1 matching 9 bases. The CDR3 loop spans 15 amino acids. Trimming took 4 bases from V and 3 from J; bases not matched to a gene: 7. Germline V gene sequence: CDR1 SGHRS, CDR2 YFSETQ. CDR3 protein: CASSRGQGRDYGYTF. The CDR3 region has the DNA TGCGCCAGCAGCCGGGGACAGGGCAGGGACTATGGCTACACCTTC.

The chain has TRBV5-3 and TRBJ1-5, with unresolved D. TRBV5-3 is treated as an ORF (open reading frame) with a function not yet certain. The CDR3 consists of 15 residues. The V and J ends lost 5 bases and 5 bases respectively, with 17 bases between them. CDR3 in DNA: TGTGCCAGAAGGCAGACCGGGTACCCCCATCAGCCCCAGCATTTT. It codes for CARRQTGYPHQPQHF.

V is TRBV7-2 and J is TRBJ2-2, with 7 bases that match TRBD2. The germline gives CDR1 SGHTA, CDR2 FQGNSA. This CDR3 has 14 amino acids. V dropped 3 bases and J dropped 8; count of bases not matched to a gene: 6. The CDR3 protein is CASSFLPSGGELFF. CDR3 coding DNA: TGTGCCAGCAGCTTTCTTCCTAGCGGAGGGGAGCTGTTTTTT.

V is TRBV10-3 and J is TRBJ2-1, with 14 bases that match TRBD2. Trimming cost V 2 bases and J 0 bases; bases outside gene matches: 9. Germline V gives CDR1 ENHRY, CDR2 SYGVKD. CDR3 length: 20 residues. The CDR3 DNA reads TGTGCCATCAGTGAGCCAACCGGGACTAGCGGGAGTCTCTCCTACAATGAGCAGTTCTTC. This gives the protein CAISEPTGTSGSLSYNEQFF.

This chain links TRBV6-1 with TRBJ2-3; 7 bases agree with TRBD2. The V segment lost 4 bases and the J segment 5 bases; nucleotides outside the gene matches: 6. CDR3 length: 14 amino acids. Per germline, CDR1 MNHNS and CDR2 SASEGT. The CDR3 sequence is CASSAGGGIDTQYF. Here the CDR3 DNA reads TGTGCCAGCAGTGCCGGGGGAGGGATAGATACGCAGTATTTT.

The V and J genes are TRBV30 and TRBJ2-1; 9 nucleotides agree with TRBD1. CDR1 GTSNPN and CDR2 SVGIG come from the germline V gene (reference sequence). The length of the CDR3 is 18 residues. V shed 0 bases, J shed 0 bases, and the junction held 9 bases outside the gene matches. Here the CDR3 DNA reads TGTGCCTGGAGTGTAGTAACAGGGGGCTCCAGCTCCTACAATGAGCAGTTCTTC. Its protein product is CAWSVVTGGSSSYNEQFF. The variable domain in full, completed from reference TRBV30 and TRBJ2-1, reads SQTIHQWPATLVQPVGSPLSLECTVEGTSNPNLYWYRQAAGRGLQLLFYSVGIGQISSEVPQNLSASRPQDRQFILSSKKLLLSDSGFYLCAWSVVTGGSSSYNEQFFGPGTRLTVL.

V is TRBV7-6 and J is TRBJ2-7; 13 bases line up with TRBD2. The CDR3 spans 17 residues. Germline V CDR1 and CDR2: SGHVS, FNYEAQ. J lost 9 bases, V lost 4 bases, and 15 bases had no gene match. The CDR3 spells CASSSPPGTSGTQGQYF. DNA for the CDR3: TGTGCCAGCAGCTCCCCCCCGGGGACTAGCGGGACCCAGGGGCAGTACTTC.

The chain has TRBV19 and TRBJ2-1; D is ambiguous. This CDR3 comprises 12 residues. In germline, CDR1 is LNHDA, CDR2 SQIVND (reference sequence). V lost 1 base, J lost 8 bases, and 6 bases lay in between. The CDR3 DNA reads as TGTGCCAGTAGTATAGTTACTCATGAGCAGTTCTTC. Its translation is CASSIVTHEQFF.